Listed here are 13 T cell receptor beta chains from one sample, sequenced in a study of shared clonotypes between healthy human individuals. CD8 cells regarded as naive lacked CD45RO, were positively chosen for CCR7, and omitted terminally differentiated effector memory CD45RA+ cells. Sequencing used immunoSEQ multiplex PCR; TCRdb keeps in-frame clones, though not all of them. The table shows millions of clones, with under 95% occurring only once. Source material: naive CD8+ T cells from PBMCs. Receptor source: a man aged 18-30 years in good health. Some clones in this sample may be carry-over from other donors' samples.

This chain uses TRBV7-6 with TRBJ2-5, with 8 bases matching TRBD2. With V trimmed by 1 base and J by 1 base, 5 bases remained unmatched. The germline V gene encodes CDR1 SGHVS and CDR2 FNYEAQ. The CDR3 contains 16 residues. CDR3 coding DNA: TGTGCCAGCAGCTTAGAACCTAGCGGGTTCCAAGAGACCCAGTACTTC. This translates into CASSLEPSGFQETQYF.

The chain couples TRBV20-1 to TRBJ2-1; possibly TRBD1 for D (6 bases). V lost 5 bases and J lost 10, with 12 bases in between. This CDR3 spans 11 amino acids. CDR1 is DFQATT, CDR2 SNEGSKA, per germline (reference sequence). The CDR3, as DNA: TGCAGTGCTCTGGACAGCTGGGAGCAGTTCTTC. Its translation is CSALDSWEQFF.

This sequence joins TRBV29-1 and TRBJ2-7; D uncertain. This CDR3 has 16 residues. The V and J ends lost 2 bases and 3 bases respectively, with 20 bases between them. CDR1 and CDR2 from the germline V gene are SQVTM and ANQGSEA. For the CDR3, the DNA is TGCAGCGTTGAACAAACCCAACGATTTGGAATCTACGAGCAGTACTTC. Encoded protein: CSVEQTQRFGIYEQYF.

To note about this clone: At the DNA level, this CDR3 is encoded by other sequences in the same sample as well. The V call is TRBV19, the J call TRBJ1-1; D ambiguous. The CDR3 runs 13 residues. CDR1 is LNHDA, CDR2 SQIVND, per germline (reference sequence). The germline V and J ends were trimmed by 1 base and 5 bases, with 8 bases remaining between them. For the CDR3, the DNA is TGTGCCAGTAGTATAGTGGGCTGGACTGAAGCTTTCTTT. Translated: CASSIVGWTEAFF. The entire variable domain, with the rest obtained from reference TRBV19 and TRBJ1-1, is as follows: DGGITQSPKYLFRKEGQNVTLSCEQNLNHDAMYWYRQDPGQGLRLIYYSQIVNDFQKGDIAEGYSVSREKKESFPLTVTSAQKNPTAFYLCASSIVGWTEAFFGQGTRLTVV.

The V gene is TRBV29-1, the J gene TRBJ2-7, with 7 bases aligning to TRBD2. Trimming took 4 bases from V and 5 from J; bases not matched to a gene: 14. Per germline, CDR1 SQVTM and CDR2 ANQGSEA. The CDR3 consists of 15 residues. The CDR3 protein is CSVAGFGRVRDEQYF. The CDR3 bases are TGCAGCGTTGCCGGTTTTGGGAGGGTTCGAGACGAGCAGTACTTC.

This clone was recorded once. This rearrangement joins TRBV28 to TRBJ2-7, with TRBD2 as a possible D gene (5 bases). V was trimmed by 3 bases and J by 3 bases, leaving 15 bases between them. Germline V gene lookup returns CDR1 MDHEN and CDR2 SYDVKM. The CDR3 contains 15 residues. The CDR3 sequence is CASSFVAGGLYEQYF. DNA of the CDR3: TGTGCCAGCAGTTTCGTGGCTGGCGGACTCTACGAGCAGTACTTC.

This clone was picked up one time. The chain carries TRBV4-1 and TRBJ2-1; D is unresolved. V was pared by 2 bases and J by 9 bases, with 14 bases between. This CDR3 is built from 14 residues. CDR1 MGHRA and CDR2 YSYEKL come from the germline V gene. The CDR3 DNA is TGCGCCAGCAGCCAAAACCCTCCGGTGACTGAGCAGTTCTTC. Protein product: CASSQNPPVTEQFF.

This chain uses TRBV28 with TRBJ1-4, with D possibly being TRBD1 (6 bases). The CDR3 runs 16 residues. Germline-derived CDR1 and CDR2 are MDHEN and SYDVKM. With 3 bases removed from V and 6 bases from J, the gap between germline ends came to 17 bases. For the CDR3, the DNA is TGTGCCAGCAGTTTGCCACCCGGGACATTCGATGAAAAACTGTTTTTT. Translation gives CASSLPPGTFDEKLFF.

This clone was detected only once. The chain has TRBV27 and TRBJ2-3, with 9 bases matching TRBD2. With 7 bases clipped from V and 0 bases from J, the junction kept 5 bases outside the gene matches. Germline V lookup: CDR1 MNHEY, CDR2 SMNVEV (reference sequence). This CDR3 has 15 amino acids. The CDR3 DNA follows: TGTGCCAGCACCATAGCGGGGGCTAGCACAGATACGCAGTATTTT. It codes for CASTIAGASTDTQYF.

The gene calls are TRBV27 and TRBJ2-7, with D possibly TRBD2 on 5 matching bases. V was shortened by 8 bases and J by 2 bases, with 16 bases between the two germline ends. There are 14 residues in the CDR3. The germline V gene encodes CDR1 MNHEY and CDR2 SMNVEV (reference sequence). The CDR3: CASASGGYTYEQYF. As DNA, the CDR3 is TGTGCCAGCGCCTCGGGCGGGTACACCTACGAGCAGTACTTC.

V and J are TRBV6-5 and TRBJ2-2; D perhaps matches TRBD1 (5 bases). Germline V CDR1 and CDR2: MNHEY, SVGAGI. Trimming cost V 6 bases and J 2 bases, with 10 bases left between them. The CDR3 covers 14 residues. CDR3: CASRPDRNTGELFF. The CDR3 DNA reads as TGTGCCAGCAGACCCGACAGAAACACCGGGGAGCTGTTTTTT.

V gene TRBV13 combines with J gene TRBJ2-1; 10 bases are shared with TRBD2. The trim removed 5 bases at V and 6 bases at J, leaving 7 bases unmatched. The CDR3 is 15 residues long. The germline CDR1 and CDR2 sequences are PRHDT and FYEKMQ (reference sequence). Written as DNA, the CDR3 is TGTGCCAGCAGCCCAACCAGGACTAGCGGCAATGAGCAGTTCTTC. Its protein is CASSPTRTSGNEQFF.

This chain links TRBV27 with TRBJ1-5; unclear D gene. Trimming removed 2 bases from V and 4 bases from J, with 6 bases in between. The CDR3 has 13 amino acids. CDR1 MNHEY and CDR2 SMNVEV come from the germline V gene (reference sequence). The CDR3 here is CASSLRTNQPQHF. Written as DNA, the CDR3 is TGTGCCAGCAGTTTACGGACGAATCAGCCCCAGCATTTT.